The 14 T cell receptor beta chains listed next were all sequenced from one sample in a study of blood T cell repertoires in COVID-19. Clones were sequenced by immunoSEQ multiplex PCR, and TCRdb holds only the in-frame ones, with some missing. The sample records roughly 380,000 clones, roughly four fifths being singletons. The sequenced sample was peripheral blood. The source of these receptors is a human donor with acute or convalescent COVID-19. The donor label of this sample is uncertain.

V usage is TRBV19 and J usage is TRBJ1-6; D not certain. CDR1 and CDR2 (germline): LNHDA, SQIVND (reference sequence). The CDR3 extends over 16 amino acids. V shed 3 bases and J shed 6 bases, with 15 bases lying between them. The CDR3 DNA reads as TGTGCCAGTAGTATTCGACGAGGCGACTCTAATTCACCCCTCCACTTT. Translated: CASSIRRGDSNSPLHF. Full variable domain (remainder filled in from reference TRBV19 and TRBJ1-6): DGGITQSPKYLFRKEGQNVTLSCEQNLNHDAMYWYRQDPGQGLRLIYYSQIVNDFQKGDIAEGYSVSREKKESFPLTVTSAQKNPTAFYLCASSIRRGDSNSPLHFGNGTRLTVT.

The J gene is TRBJ1-1, the V gene TRBV5-6; D is unclear. Germline V gene sequence: CDR1 SGHDT, CDR2 YYEEEE. The CDR3 totals 13 residues. V gave up 3 bases and J gave up 1 base, with 7 bases separating them. The CDR3 sequence: CASSSEGNTEAFF. DNA of the CDR3: TGTGCCAGCAGCTCCGAGGGGAACACTGAAGCTTTCTTT.

The chain combines TRBV30 with TRBJ1-6; 8 bases map to TRBD1. V lost 2 bases, J lost 6 bases, and 6 bases stayed unmatched. This CDR3 has 15 residues. In germline, CDR1 is GTSNPN, CDR2 SVGIG (reference sequence). The CDR3 here is CAWSRTGILNSPLHF. CDR3 DNA: TGTGCCTGGAGTAGGACAGGGATTCTTAATTCACCCCTCCACTTT.

V usage is TRBV27 and J usage is TRBJ2-2; tentative D call: TRBD1 (5 bases). V was shortened by 8 bases and J by 3 bases, with 22 bases between the two germline ends. Germline CDR1 and CDR2: MNHEY and SMNVEV (reference sequence). The CDR3 contains 17 residues. The CDR3 protein is CASARIVPDRDTGELFF. The CDR3 region has the DNA TGTGCCAGCGCCCGTATAGTCCCTGACAGAGACACCGGGGAGCTGTTTTTT.

The count of this clone is one. CDR3 residues: CASSPRQGPNTEAFF. DNA of the CDR3: TGTGCCAGCTCACCACGGCAGGGCCCGAACACTGAAGCTTTCTTT. The J gene is TRBJ1-1, the V gene TRBV18; a weak D match, TRBD1 (5 bases). Germline V gene lookup returns CDR1 KGHSH and CDR2 LQKENI. The CDR3 runs 15 residues. V lost 1 base and J lost 1, with 10 bases in between.

The chain carries TRBV5-1 and TRBJ2-7; possible D gene TRBD1, 6 bases. Trimming left V 7 bases short and J 3 bases short, with 20 bases between. The CDR3 loop spans 15 amino acids. The V gene's germline CDR1 is SGHRS and CDR2 YFSETQ. The CDR3 DNA reads TGCGCCAGCGGACGGGTAACAGGGCTCCACTACGAGCAGTACTTC. Its translation is CASGRVTGLHYEQYF.

The rearrangement links TRBV5-1 to TRBJ2-5; TRBD1 matches at 10 bases. Germline V gives CDR1 SGHRS, CDR2 YFSETQ. CDR3 length equals 15 residues. V was pared by 2 bases and J by 4 bases, with 5 bases of the junction left unmatched. For the CDR3, the DNA is TGCGCCAGCAGCTTTACGGGACAGGGGATAGAGACCCAGTACTTC. Protein: CASSFTGQGIETQYF.

This clone is a singleton in its sample. The chain carries TRBV2 and TRBJ2-3; TRBD2 matches 10 bases. With V trimmed by 7 bases and J by 0 bases, 4 bases remained unmatched. The CDR3 runs 15 residues. The germline CDR1 and CDR2 sequences are SNHLY and FYNNEI. The CDR3 DNA follows: TGTGCCAGCACCGGGGGACTAGCGAGCACAGATACGCAGTATTTT. Translating gives CASTGGLASTDTQYF.

The chain uses TRBV5-5 and TRBJ2-5, with a possible D match to TRBD1 (6 bases). The CDR3 covers 13 residues. Trimming took off 5 bases at V and 2 bases at J, with 10 bases between the two ends. Germline V gene data show CDR1 as SGHKS and CDR2 as YYEKEE (reference sequence). CDR3: CASSPGQQETQYF. The CDR3 coding sequence is TGTGCCAGCAGTCCCGGACAGCAAGAGACCCAGTACTTC.

The chain combines TRBV7-8 with TRBJ1-3; D is undetermined. Trimming took 2 bases from V and 3 from J, leaving 5 bases between them. This CDR3 contains 13 residues. Germline V gene sequence: CDR1 SGHVS, CDR2 FQNEAQ. CDR3 amino acids: CASSLFSGNTIYF. The CDR3 coding sequence is TGTGCCAGCAGCTTATTCAGTGGAAACACCATATATTTT.

The genes are TRBV3-1 (or the pseudogene TRBV3-2) and TRBJ2-7; unclear D gene. The CDR3 extends over 13 amino acids. Germline V gene lookup returns CDR1 LGHDT and CDR2 YNNKEL (reference sequence). Trimming took 1 base from V and 5 from J, leaving 9 bases between them. CDR3 loop: CASSQGYPDEQYF. The CDR3 coding sequence is TGTGCCAGCAGCCAAGGTTATCCGGACGAGCAGTACTTC.

This chain uses TRBV10-1 with TRBJ2-3; a weak D match, TRBD2 (6 bases). CDR3 size: 15 residues. V lost 3 bases and J 2 bases, leaving 12 bases between the germline ends. CDR1 and CDR2 from the germline V gene are WNHNN and SYGVQD (reference sequence). CDR3 nucleotides: TGCGCCAGCAGTGACCGGGCGGGGAACACAGATACGCAGTATTTT. It is translated as CASSDRAGNTDTQYF.

This chain connects TRBV25-1 to TRBJ1-2; TRBD1 aligns across 12 bases. The CDR3 length is 15 residues. The V and J ends lost 5 bases and 7 bases, in that order; junction bases with no gene match: 8. Germline V gives CDR1 MGHDK, CDR2 SYGVNS. The CDR3 reads CASSSGTGGFVGYTF. CDR3 sequence (DNA): TGTGCCAGCAGTTCTGGGACAGGGGGCTTCGTTGGCTACACCTTC.

CDR3 sequence: CASSLEGTKGAGGSDTQYF. The CDR3 coding sequence is TGTGCCAGCAGCTTAGAGGGGACAAAGGGCGCGGGGGGGTCCGATACGCAGTATTTT. The rearrangement joins TRBV11-2 to TRBJ2-3; TRBD2 agrees at 9 bases. The ends lost 0 bases at V and 6 bases at J; junction bases unmatched: 16. Germline CDR1 SGHAT, CDR2 FQNNGV. The CDR3 runs to 19 residues. The full variable domain, rest sourced from reference TRBV11-2 and TRBJ2-3, is EAGVAQSPRYKIIEKRQSVAFWCNPISGHATLYWYQQILGQGPKLLIQFQNNGVVDDSQLPKDRFSAERLKGVDSTLKIQPAKLEDSAVYLCASSLEGTKGAGGSDTQYFGPGTRLTVL.